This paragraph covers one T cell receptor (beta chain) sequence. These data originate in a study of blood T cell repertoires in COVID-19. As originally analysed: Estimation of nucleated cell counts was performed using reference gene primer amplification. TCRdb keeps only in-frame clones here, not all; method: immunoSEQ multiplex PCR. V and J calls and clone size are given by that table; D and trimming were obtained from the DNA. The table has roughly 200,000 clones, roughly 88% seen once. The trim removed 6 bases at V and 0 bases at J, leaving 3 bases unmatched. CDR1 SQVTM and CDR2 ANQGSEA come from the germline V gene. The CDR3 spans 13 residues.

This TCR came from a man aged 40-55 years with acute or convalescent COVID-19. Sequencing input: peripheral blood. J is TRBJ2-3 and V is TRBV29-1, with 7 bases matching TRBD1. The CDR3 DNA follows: TGCAGCGTAAGGGACAGTAGCACAGATACGCAGTATTTT. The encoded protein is CSVRDSSTDTQYF.